Below, 11 T cell receptor beta chains from the same sample are listed, as sequenced in a study of tumor and adjacent non-tumor tissue in lung cancer. This sample's RNA came from whole unsorted tissue. TCRbeta libraries were built with three rounds of nested PCR, modified from ARM-PCR. TCRdb passed the multiplex PCR reads through MiXCR, listing each CDR3 protein once. The sample lists approximately 140,000 distinct CDR3 sequences; roughly 66% were seen once. The sample was lung tumor tissue. The source is a man aged 55 to 70 with small cell lung cancer.

A remark on this clonotype: A single base separates this from a much larger clone, so it may be a read error. This chain connects TRBV4-1 to TRBJ2-7, with D perhaps matching TRBD1 (5 bases). Germline assignment: CDR1 MGHRA and CDR2 YSYEKL. Trimming cost V 3 bases and J 0 bases, with 12 bases left between them. The CDR3 spans 15 residues. CDR3 nucleotides: TGCGCCAGCAGCCAGCGACAGAAGAGCTCCTACGAGCAGTACTTC. Protein product: CASSQRQKSSYEQYF.

As for this clonotype: At one boundary the junction diverges from the germline segment, which might be a read error. The V gene is TRBV20-1, the J gene TRBJ1-5; D is unresolved. The CDR3 covers 12 residues. The germline gives CDR1 DFQATT, CDR2 SNEGSKA (reference sequence). CDR3 nucleotide sequence: TGTACTGCTAGCCAGGGCAATCAGCCCCAGCATTTT. Protein sequence: CTASQGNQPQHF.

This clonotype turned up a few times. Being one base from a much bigger clone, this may be a read error. V usage is TRBV12-3 or TRBV12-4 and J usage is TRBJ2-7; D possibly matches TRBD1 or TRBD2 (5 bases each). The CDR3 is made up of 12 amino acids. V was trimmed by 3 bases and J by 9 bases, leaving 12 bases between them. The CDR3 coding sequence is TGTGCCAGCAGTTTTGGGGACGGGATGCAGTACTTC. The encoded protein is CASSFGDGMQYF.

As concerns this clonotype: Possible read error: a much larger clone is one base away. The V call is TRBV20-1, the J call TRBJ1-6; no firm D call. The germline V gene has CDR1 DFQATT and CDR2 SNEGSKA (reference sequence). The CDR3 consists of 15 residues. As DNA, the CDR3 is TGCAATGCAAGCTCGGGGAACCTTCGGGATTCACCCCTCCACTTT. As protein: CNASSGNLRDSPLHF.

Turning to this clonotype: Its ends do not fully match the called genes, so a read error is possible. The chain recombines TRBV11-2 with TRBJ1-2, with D unclear. Germline-derived CDR1 and CDR2 are SGHAT and FQNNGV. CDR3 length equals 12 residues. CDR3 nucleotide sequence: TGTGCCAGGAGCTTAGTCTCCTACGGCTACACCTTC. Its protein product is CARSLVSYGYTF.

V usage is TRBV29-1 and J usage is TRBJ1-4; tentatively, D is TRBD1 (5 bases). Between the trimmed V and J ends, which lost 6 bases and 5 bases, there was a span of 16 bases. From germline, CDR1 is SQVTM and CDR2 ANQGSEA. The CDR3 has 14 amino acids. The CDR3 DNA follows: TGCAGCGTAGTAACCCGGGACCCAAATGAAAAACTGTTTTTT. Encoded protein: CSVVTRDPNEKLFF.

The rearrangement joins TRBV5-1 to TRBJ2-1; possibly TRBD2 for D (6 bases). With 6 bases removed from V and 8 bases from J, the gap between germline ends came to 21 bases. The CDR3 has 15 amino acids. The germline V gene has CDR1 SGHRS and CDR2 YFSETQ. The DNA for the CDR3 is TGCGCCAGCAACCGCCAATTGGCGGGAAGGGATGAGCAGTTCTTC. This gives the protein CASNRQLAGRDEQFF.

The chain links TRBV4-2 to TRBJ1-1; the D gene is possibly TRBD1 (6 bases). CDR3 length: 17 amino acids. Germline V gives CDR1 LGHNA, CDR2 YNFKEQ. V shed 5 bases and J shed 1 base, with 20 bases lying between them. CDR3 protein: CASSYARGAMGNTEAFF. The CDR3 bases are TGTGCCAGCAGCTACGCAAGGGGGGCGATGGGGAACACTGAAGCTTTCTTT.

This clonotype rates as medium-sized. The J gene is TRBJ1-2, the V gene TRBV12-3 or TRBV12-4; 8 nucleotides agree with TRBD1. This CDR3 contains 15 residues. J was trimmed by 5 bases and V by 4 bases; bases with no gene match: 9. The chain's CDR3 is CASSSQGAVWYGYTF. The CDR3 DNA follows: TGTGCCAGCAGTTCCCAGGGGGCCGTTTGGTATGGCTACACCTTC.

Points on this clonotype: The junction differs from germline at one of its ends, possibly a read error. This rearrangement joins TRBV11-2 to TRBJ2-3, with D hard to call. The assigned J gene may be wrong: the sequence end matches TRBJ1-5 better. Germline loops: CDR1 SGHAT, CDR2 FQNNGV. CDR3 length equals 13 residues. The CDR3 DNA reads as TGTACCAGCAGCTCCCCCCCGCCGGATACGCAGCATTTT. This translates into CTSSSPPPDTQHF.

The chain couples TRBV5-8 to TRBJ1-1, with 7 bases that match TRBD1. The germline gives CDR1 SGHTS, CDR2 YDEGEE. The CDR3 contains 13 residues. V was pared by 4 bases and J by 1 base, with 1 base of the junction left unmatched. This CDR3 reads CASSRTGNTEAFF. The CDR3 nucleotides are TGTGCCAGCAGCCGGACAGGGAACACTGAAGCTTTCTTT.